This entry lists 24 T cell receptor beta chains sequenced from one sample in a study of blood T cell repertoires in COVID-19. Sequencing was performed with immunoSEQ multiplex PCR; in TCRdb, only in-frame clones are kept and a portion is missing. The sample consists of approximately 100,000 clones, roughly nine tenths of them appearing once. Sequences were obtained from peripheral blood. These receptors were taken from a man aged 50-59 years with acute or convalescent COVID-19.

V gene TRBV23-1 combines with J gene TRBJ1-5; D is perhaps TRBD1 (6 bases). TRBV23-1 is an open reading frame whose function is uncertain. The CDR3 spans 14 residues. Deletions cut 6 bases from V and 2 bases from J, with 11 bases between. Here the CDR3 reads CASRQGGGNQPQHF. The CDR3 DNA reads as TGCGCCAGCAGACAGGGTGGTGGCAATCAGCCCCAGCATTTT.

J is TRBJ2-7 and V is TRBV27, with 9 bases aligning to TRBD1. The germline V gene has CDR1 MNHEY and CDR2 SMNVEV (reference sequence). This CDR3 comprises 14 residues. Germline trimming cut 7 bases from V and 2 bases from J; bases unmatched to any gene: 6. CDR3 DNA sequence: TGTGCCAGCACCCTCCGGGACAGGGCCTACGAGCAGTACTTC. Amino acid sequence: CASTLRDRAYEQYF.

The chain uses TRBV19 and TRBJ1-1; tentative D call: TRBD1 (6 bases). This CDR3 comprises 16 residues. The V end was cut by 3 bases, the J end by 2 bases, with 16 bases between. Germline CDR1 is LNHDA and CDR2 is SQIVND (reference sequence). CDR3 sequence reads: CASSMGHRRANTEAFF. The CDR3 DNA follows: TGTGCCAGTAGTATGGGACATCGAAGAGCAAACACTGAAGCTTTCTTT.

This chain links TRBV15 with TRBJ1-4; 7 bases are shared with TRBD1. The CDR3 is 14 residues long. CDR1 and CDR2 from the germline V gene are LNHNV and YYDKDF (reference sequence). Trimming removed 5 bases from V and 6 bases from J; junction bases left unmatched: 6. The CDR3: CATSYAQGYEKLFF. The DNA for the CDR3 is TGTGCCACCAGCTATGCACAGGGGTATGAAAAACTGTTTTTT.

This chain uses TRBV28 with TRBJ2-5, with TRBD2 matching 9 bases. The V gene's germline CDR1 is MDHEN and CDR2 SYDVKM. CDR3 length: 13 residues. Trimming at V came to 6 bases and at J to 5 bases, leaving 4 bases not matched to a gene. Written as DNA, the CDR3 is TGTGCCAGCAGGCTAAGCGGGGGGGAGACCCAGTACTTC. Translation gives CASRLSGGETQYF.

The chain has TRBV2 and TRBJ1-5; TRBD1 is a possible D gene (6 bases). CDR3 length equals 14 residues. Between the trimmed V and J ends, which lost 3 bases and 7 bases, there was a span of 13 bases. The germline V gene encodes CDR1 SNHLY and CDR2 FYNNEI. The CDR3 loop reads CASSEGPGEQPQHF. CDR3 bases: TGTGCCAGCAGTGAGGGGCCAGGGGAGCAGCCCCAGCATTTT.

This sequence joins TRBV30 and TRBJ1-1; tentative D call: TRBD1 (5 bases). Germline V gives CDR1 GTSNPN, CDR2 SVGIG (reference sequence). Between the trimmed V and J ends, which lost 0 bases and 1 base, there was a span of 9 bases. The CDR3 runs to 14 residues. The CDR3 is CAWSVSQGNTEAFF. The CDR3 DNA reads as TGTGCCTGGAGTGTATCCCAGGGGAACACTGAAGCTTTCTTT.

The V and J genes are TRBV10-3 and TRBJ1-6, with 7 bases that match TRBD1. V shed 4 bases, J shed 7 bases, and the junction held 4 bases outside the gene matches. CDR3 size: 14 residues. Germline values: CDR1 ENHRY, CDR2 SYGVKD. In DNA form, the CDR3 reads TGTGCCATCAGTGTGGGGACAGAAAATTCACCCCTCCACTTT. Amino acids: CAISVGTENSPLHF.

This clone was counted between two and nine times. The chain couples TRBV5-4 to TRBJ2-7, with D possibly being TRBD1 (5 bases). V was clipped by 4 bases and J by 5 bases, with 13 bases between them. CDR1 is SGHNT and CDR2 is YYREEE in the germline V gene (reference sequence). This CDR3 has 13 residues. The CDR3 region is CASSLKNRNEQYF. CDR3 sequence (DNA): TGTGCCAGCAGCCTGAAAAACAGGAACGAGCAGTACTTC.

The V and J genes are TRBV12-3 or TRBV12-4 and TRBJ1-1; D is possibly TRBD1 (5 bases). The CDR3 has 13 amino acids. The V and J ends lost 8 bases and 10 bases respectively, with 20 bases between them. The CDR3 coding sequence is TGTGCCAGCCTCTGGGAGGAGGGGTCGGGAGCTTTCTTT. Residues: CASLWEEGSGAFF.

This chain links TRBV19 with TRBJ2-7, with D maybe TRBD2 (6 bases). CDR3 length: 14 amino acids. The germline CDR1 and CDR2 sequences are LNHDA and SQIVND (reference sequence). V was shortened by 10 bases and J by 2 bases, with 18 bases between the two germline ends. CDR3 sequence reads: CATAQGRGAYEQYF. DNA of the CDR3: TGTGCCACTGCCCAGGGACGCGGGGCCTACGAGCAGTACTTC.

This clone was seen only once. J is TRBJ1-6 and V is TRBV6-5, with D possibly matching TRBD1 (5 bases). CDR1 and CDR2 from the germline V gene are MNHEY and SVGAGI. Trimming took off 2 bases at V and 4 bases at J, with 9 bases between the two ends. This CDR3 contains 15 residues. CDR3 sequence reads: CASSYVGQYNSPLHF. The CDR3 DNA reads as TGTGCCAGCAGTTACGTCGGACAATATAATTCACCCCTCCACTTT.

The J gene is TRBJ1-6, the V gene TRBV4-1, with 9 bases lining up with TRBD1. CDR1 and CDR2 (germline): MGHRA, YSYEKL. V dropped 4 bases and J dropped 1; count of bases not matched to a gene: 2. The CDR3 length is 16 residues. The CDR3: CASSLGQGSYNSPLHF. The CDR3 DNA sequence: TGCGCCAGCAGCCTAGGACAGGGGTCCTATAATTCACCCCTCCACTTT.

The chain uses TRBV5-8 and TRBJ2-7; 8 nucleotides match TRBD1. The CDR3 has 16 amino acids. Germline assignment: CDR1 SGHTS and CDR2 YDEGEE. The ends lost 0 bases at V and 1 base at J; junction bases unmatched: 6. DNA of the CDR3: TGTGCCAGCAGCTTGGGGACAGGGTATGGGTCCTACGAGCAGTACTTC. Amino acids: CASSLGTGYGSYEQYF.

The gene calls are TRBV13 and TRBJ2-3; D call uncertain. Trimming removed 0 bases from V and 1 base from J, with 11 bases in between. Per germline, CDR1 PRHDT and CDR2 FYEKMQ (reference sequence). This CDR3 has 16 amino acids. The CDR3 DNA follows: TGTGCCAGCAGCTTAGGGGTGACTCGTCGCACAGATACGCAGTATTTT. Amino acid sequence: CASSLGVTRRTDTQYF.

The CDR3: CASSIGEWQPQHF. The CDR3 DNA follows: TGTGCCAGTAGTATAGGGGAGTGGCAGCCCCAGCATTTT. The chain combines TRBV19 with TRBJ1-5; no clear D gene. V lost 1 base, J lost 7 bases, and 8 bases lay in between. CDR3 size: 13 residues. Germline V lookup: CDR1 LNHDA, CDR2 SQIVND (reference sequence).

This clone was counted once. The chain carries TRBV9 and TRBJ1-4; 8 bases match TRBD1. Losses at the gene ends were 4 bases for V and 6 bases for J; bases not matched to a gene: 8. Germline V gene sequence: CDR1 SGDLS, CDR2 YYNGEE. The CDR3 totals 15 residues. The CDR3 loop reads CASSIQGARDEKLFF. CDR3 in DNA: TGTGCCAGCAGCATCCAGGGGGCGCGGGATGAAAAACTGTTTTTT.

In regard to this clone: This sample includes further DNA sequences coding for the same CDR3. CDR3 coding DNA: TGTGCCAGTAGCCACGGAGGGGAGACCCAGTACTTC. Translation gives CASSHGGETQYF. This chain joins TRBV7-8 and TRBJ2-5; D may be TRBD2 (6 bases). The CDR3 is 12 residues long. Germline-derived CDR1 and CDR2 are SGHVS and FQNEAQ. V dropped 9 bases and J dropped 5 bases, with 13 bases sitting between them.

This rearrangement joins TRBV20-1 to TRBJ1-3; 7 positions match TRBD1. Germline CDR1 reads DFQATT; CDR2 reads SNEGSKA (reference sequence). Losses at the gene ends were 3 bases for V and 7 bases for J; bases not matched to a gene: 6. The CDR3 has 13 amino acids. This CDR3 is CSASGQVGNTIYF. DNA for the CDR3: TGCAGTGCTAGTGGACAGGTTGGGAACACCATATATTTT.

This chain links TRBV10-3 with TRBJ1-1; 8 bases are a match to TRBD1. The germline gives CDR1 ENHRY, CDR2 SYGVKD. The CDR3 runs 12 residues. With V trimmed by 3 bases and J by 9 bases, 3 bases remained unmatched. The CDR3 loop is CAISEGQGQAFF. In DNA form, the CDR3 reads TGTGCCATCAGTGAAGGACAGGGTCAAGCTTTCTTT.

The chain recombines TRBV2 with TRBJ2-3, with D possibly matching TRBD1 (6 bases). In germline, CDR1 is SNHLY, CDR2 FYNNEI. CDR3 size: 14 residues. V was pared by 3 bases and J by 5 bases, with 12 bases between. DNA for the CDR3: TGTGCCAGCAGTGAGGTCAGGGGAAGAGATACGCAGTATTTT. Its translation is CASSEVRGRDTQYF.

The chain carries TRBV25-1 and TRBJ1-6; D possibly corresponds to TRBD1 (6 bases). V was shortened by 8 bases and J by 6 bases, with 14 bases between the two germline ends. The germline V gene has CDR1 MGHDK and CDR2 SYGVNS. This CDR3 has 14 amino acids. The CDR3: CASGPTGFNSPLHF. In nucleotides, the CDR3 is TGTGCCAGCGGCCCTACAGGGTTTAATTCACCCCTCCACTTT.

The rearrangement joins TRBV27 to TRBJ2-2, with TRBD2 matching 7 bases. The CDR3 is made up of 21 amino acids. The trim removed 6 bases at V and 3 bases at J, leaving 25 bases unmatched. Germline V gives CDR1 MNHEY, CDR2 SMNVEV (reference sequence). CDR3 region: CASSIRIGRAGRFVDTGELFF. Written as DNA, the CDR3 is TGTGCCAGCAGCATCCGAATCGGCCGAGCGGGGAGGTTCGTCGACACCGGGGAGCTGTTTTTT.

The rearrangement links TRBV5-1 to TRBJ1-4; D unclear. Germline V gene lookup returns CDR1 SGHRS and CDR2 YFSETQ. Trimming pared 0 bases from V and 14 bases from J, leaving 8 bases between. This CDR3 has 11 amino acids. The CDR3 DNA reads TGCGCCAGCAGCTTGGGTGCAGGCCTGTTTTTT. As protein: CASSLGAGLFF.